The 12 T cell receptor beta chains presented below share a single source sample, sequenced in a study of cytomegalovirus exposure and HLA in healthy donors. The PCR ran on 60 Vbeta and 13 Jbeta primers. The method was immunoSEQ multiplex PCR; TCRdb's version includes in-frame clones alone and lacks a portion of them. The sample lists 150,000 to 200,000 clones; around 81% were seen once. Sequencing was carried out using PBMCs. The source is a woman between 25 and 40 years old in good health and CMV-seronegative.

This clone is a singleton in its sample. The rearrangement uses TRBV13 and TRBJ2-7, with D possibly being TRBD1 (5 bases). The CDR3 spans 15 residues. From germline, CDR1 is PRHDT and CDR2 FYEKMQ (reference sequence). V lost 5 bases to trimming and J lost 0 bases, with 14 bases between them. For the CDR3, the DNA is TGTGCCAGCAGCCCCGGCCCCAGGGTCTCCTACGAGCAGTACTTC. Its protein product is CASSPGPRVSYEQYF.

In this sample, this clone turned up once. The chain has TRBV11-2 and TRBJ1-4; unclear D gene. The CDR3 loop spans 15 amino acids. CDR1 SGHAT and CDR2 FQNNGV come from the germline V gene. V was cut by 5 bases and J by 3 bases, with 13 bases left in between. The CDR3 is CASSPPSSANEKLFF. In nucleotides, the CDR3 is TGTGCCAGCAGCCCCCCGTCGAGTGCTAATGAAAAACTGTTTTTT. Full variable domain (remainder filled in from reference TRBV11-2 and TRBJ1-4): EAGVAQSPRYKIIEKRQSVAFWCNPISGHATLYWYQQILGQGPKLLIQFQNNGVVDDSQLPKDRFSAERLKGVDSTLKIQPAKLEDSAVYLCASSPPSSANEKLFFGSGTQLSVL.

The chain is built from TRBV28 and TRBJ1-4, with 8 bases aligning to TRBD1. CDR1 MDHEN and CDR2 SYDVKM come from the germline V gene. V lost 2 bases and J lost 0; bases outside the gene matches: 20. CDR3 size: 22 residues. The chain's CDR3 is CASSLALASIRGQGATNEKLFF. CDR3 nucleotides: TGTGCCAGCAGTTTAGCGTTGGCTAGCATCCGAGGACAGGGAGCAACTAATGAAAAACTGTTTTTT.

The chain is built from TRBV19 and TRBJ1-3; 7 nucleotides align to TRBD1. In germline, CDR1 is LNHDA, CDR2 SQIVND (reference sequence). This CDR3 spans 14 amino acids. The V gene end was trimmed by 7 bases and the J gene end by 4 bases; junction bases not matched to a gene: 7. The CDR3 coding sequence is TGTGCCAGTAAACAGGGGTCCGGAGGAAACACCATATATTTT. Protein sequence: CASKQGSGGNTIYF.

Comment on this clone: At one boundary the junction diverges from the germline segment, which might be a read error. This chain uses TRBV7-6 with TRBJ2-6, with a tentative D call TRBD1 (5 bases). Germline V gene lookup returns CDR1 SGHVS and CDR2 FNYEAQ. The CDR3 totals 16 residues. The CDR3 protein is CASSPEVSSGANGLTF. CDR3 DNA: TGTGCCAGCTCCCCAGAAGTCAGCTCTGGGGCCAACGGCCTGACTTTC.

V gene TRBV7-6 combines with J gene TRBJ2-2, with TRBD1 identical over 9 bases. The CDR3 consists of 15 residues. The junction had 4 bases not matched to a gene; V was cut back by 4 bases and J by 4 bases. Per the germline V gene, CDR1 is SGHVS and CDR2 is FNYEAQ. The CDR3 loop reads CASSSTGQGTGELFF. CDR3 DNA: TGTGCCAGCAGCTCTACGGGACAGGGCACCGGGGAGCTGTTTTTT.

This clone was recorded a few times. V is TRBV18 and J is TRBJ1-3, with D perhaps TRBD1 (6 bases). V lost 3 bases and J 2 bases, leaving 11 bases between the germline ends. Per the germline V gene, CDR1 is KGHSH and CDR2 is LQKENI. This CDR3 has 15 residues. The CDR3 is CASSPPRTAGNTIYF. As DNA, the CDR3 is TGTGCCAGCTCACCCCCGCGGACAGCTGGAAACACCATATATTTT.

The chain has TRBV29-1 and TRBJ2-6, with TRBD1 matching over 9 bases. The germline V gene has CDR1 SQVTM and CDR2 ANQGSEA. The CDR3 extends over 16 amino acids. Trimming took 4 bases from V and 0 from J; bases not matched to a gene: 4. CDR3 residues: CSVVGQGSSGANVLTF. The CDR3, as DNA: TGCAGCGTTGTGGGACAGGGATCCTCTGGGGCCAACGTCCTGACTTTC.

The CDR3 bases are TGCAGCGCTCAACCGGGACAGAGCTACGAGCAGTACTTC. Translation: CSAQPGQSYEQYF. This rearrangement joins TRBV29-1 to TRBJ2-7; 7 bases line up with TRBD1. The trim removed 7 bases at V and 3 bases at J, leaving 9 bases unmatched. CDR1 and CDR2 (germline): SQVTM, ANQGSEA. This CDR3 is built from 13 residues.

This clone is a singleton in its sample. Other DNA sequences in this sample translate to the same CDR3. J is TRBJ1-1 and V is TRBV18; 8 positions agree with TRBD1. Unmatched junction bases numbered 3, after V lost 3 bases and J lost 0 bases. CDR1 is KGHSH and CDR2 is LQKENI in the germline V gene. The CDR3 contains 15 residues. The CDR3 reads CASSPQGALNTEAFF. Written as DNA, the CDR3 is TGTGCCAGCTCACCCCAGGGGGCCTTGAACACTGAAGCTTTCTTT.

This clone has just one count. For the CDR3, the DNA is TGCGCCACCCGGATACAGGGAAGCACAGATACGCAGTATTTT. This translates into CATRIQGSTDTQYF. The chain uses TRBV10-1 and TRBJ2-3; perhaps TRBD1 as D (6 bases). The CDR3 length is 14 residues. From germline, CDR1 is WNHNN and CDR2 SYGVQD (reference sequence). Trimming pared 10 bases from V and 0 bases from J, leaving 14 bases between.

The chain uses TRBV27 and TRBJ2-4, with 7 bases matching TRBD1. After removal of 4 bases from V and 0 bases from J, the junction contained 30 bases not matched to a gene. From germline, CDR1 is MNHEY and CDR2 SMNVEV (reference sequence). The CDR3 has 24 residues. This CDR3 is CASSSLTGNITYSTQSLAKNIQYF. As DNA, the CDR3 is TGTGCCAGCAGTTCCCTGACAGGGAACATTACCTATTCCACTCAATCTTTAGCCAAAAACATTCAGTACTTC.